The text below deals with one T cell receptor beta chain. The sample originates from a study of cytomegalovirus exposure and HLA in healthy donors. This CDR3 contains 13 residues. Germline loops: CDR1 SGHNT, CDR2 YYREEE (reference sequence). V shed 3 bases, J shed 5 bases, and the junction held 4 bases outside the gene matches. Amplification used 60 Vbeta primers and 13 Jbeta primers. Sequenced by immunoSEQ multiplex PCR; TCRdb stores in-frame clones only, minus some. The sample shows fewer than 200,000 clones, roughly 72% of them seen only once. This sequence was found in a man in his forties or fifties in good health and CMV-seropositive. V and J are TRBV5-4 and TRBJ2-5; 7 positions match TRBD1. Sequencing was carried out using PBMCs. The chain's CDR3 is CASSSQGMETQYF. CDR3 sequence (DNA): TGTGCCAGCAGCTCACAGGGGATGGAGACCCAGTACTTC.